These 8 T cell receptor beta chains originate from one sample sequenced in a study of control samples from healthy donors and cancer patients (dated by TCRdb to the early 2020s). Library construction relied on the immunoSEQ multiplex PCR assay. The immuneACCESS repertoire file appears here via TCRdb, limited to in-frame rearrangements. These files lack a portion of the clones; in checked studies, under half of the deficit traces to unresolved V genes, and the cause of the others is not known. This sample has approximately 170,000 clones in its table, and 88% of those were observed once. Roughly 5.3% of the sample belongs to the ten largest clones. The material sequenced was blood. All receptors derive from a woman aged 25-40 years in good health.

V and J are TRBV2 and TRBJ2-3; a weak D match, TRBD1 (6 bases). Deletions cut 4 bases from V and 3 bases from J, with 17 bases between. CDR3 length: 16 residues. Germline V lookup: CDR1 SNHLY, CDR2 FYNNEI. For the CDR3, the DNA is TGTGCCAGCAGTGTGTCCCGGGACAAAAGTACAGATACGCAGTATTTT. Protein: CASSVSRDKSTDTQYF.

The chain links TRBV5-1 to TRBJ1-1, with 9 nucleotides matching TRBD1. CDR3 size: 14 residues. From germline, CDR1 is SGHRS and CDR2 YFSETQ. The trim removed 7 bases at V and 2 bases at J, leaving 6 bases unmatched. CDR3 sequence (DNA): TGCGCCAGCTCGACAGGGGGATTAAACACTGAAGCTTTCTTT. Encoded protein: CASSTGGLNTEAFF.

The V call is TRBV6-5, the J call TRBJ1-2; D is unclear. The length of the CDR3 is 14 residues. The germline V gene encodes CDR1 MNHEY and CDR2 SVGAGI. V was pared by 6 bases and J by 0 bases, with 11 bases between. The CDR3 nucleotides are TGTGCCAGCAGCCCCTCCGGGGCTAACTATGGCTACACCTTC. It specifies CASSPSGANYGYTF.

Note on this clone: Different DNA sequences within this sample yield the same CDR3. V and J are TRBV12-3 or TRBV12-4 and TRBJ1-2, with 8 bases that match TRBD1. J was trimmed by 4 bases and V by 3 bases; bases with no gene match: 1. The CDR3 contains 13 residues. The CDR3, as DNA: TGTGCCAGCAGTTTGGGACAGGCCTATGGCTACACCTTC. Protein product: CASSLGQAYGYTF.

CDR3 DNA sequence: TGTGCCAGCAGCTATACTAGCGGGAGGCCCACAGATACGCAGTATTTT. Its protein is CASSYTSGRPTDTQYF. This chain links TRBV12-1 with TRBJ2-3; the D call TRBD2 from the table was never checked on the DNA. TRBV12-1 is described as a pseudogene. The CDR3 is made up of 16 amino acids.

The rearrangement uses TRBV20-1 and TRBJ2-3; D gene ambiguous. Germline loops: CDR1 DFQATT, CDR2 SNEGSKA (reference sequence). The CDR3 is made up of 11 amino acids. V lost 3 bases, J lost 4 bases, and 5 bases lay in between. The DNA of the CDR3 is TGCAGTGCTAGTCTGGCAGATACGCAGTATTTT. This codes for CSASLADTQYF.

The chain has TRBV5-1 and TRBJ2-1; 11 bases are shared with TRBD2. Germline CDR1 SGHRS, CDR2 YFSETQ. The CDR3 runs to 18 residues. The ends lost 1 base at V and 4 bases at J; junction bases unmatched: 10. The CDR3 region is CASSLSGDRLAGYNEQFF. CDR3 nucleotides: TGCGCCAGCAGCTTGTCTGGTGATAGACTAGCGGGGTACAATGAGCAGTTCTTC.

This chain uses TRBV6-5 with TRBJ1-2, with unresolved D. The CDR3 has 10 amino acids. In germline, CDR1 is MNHEY, CDR2 SVGAGI. V gave up 6 bases and J gave up 6 bases, with 5 bases separating them. CDR3 loop: CASSRNGYTF. CDR3 coding DNA: TGTGCCAGCAGCCGCAATGGCTACACCTTC.